This T cell receptor beta chain comes out of a study of control samples from healthy donors and cancer patients. The CDR3 runs 15 residues. Trimming removed 0 bases at V and 2 bases at J, with 11 bases between. Germline V gene sequence: CDR1 MGHRA, CDR2 YSYEKL. This table comes from immunoSEQ multiplex PCR, and its TCRdb copy is limited to in-frame clones, with some not included. The sample lists about 190,000 clones, about 90% occurring once. The chain employs TRBV4-1 and TRBJ2-7, with D unresolved. The material sequenced was blood. This TCR came from a man aged 30 to 45 in good health. In nucleotides, the CDR3 is TGCGCCAGCAGCCAAGAGAAAGGTAGGGCCTACGAGCAGTACTTC. It yields the protein CASSQEKGRAYEQYF.